This passage covers 23 T cell receptor beta chains from one sample sequenced in a study of human T cells and chemical hapten exposure. Unfractionated whole blood yielded the extracted total RNA. MiXCR, run by TCRdb on the 5' RACE reads, gives a single entry per CDR3 protein. The table lists 150,000 or so distinct CDR3 sequences, roughly 4% of them singletons. The receptors were sampled from a female donor in good health.

There are many counts of this clonotype. The rearrangement links TRBV6-6 to TRBJ1-5; unclear D gene. The length of the CDR3 is 15 residues. CDR1 is MNHNY and CDR2 is SVGAGI in the germline V gene (reference sequence). Trimming removed 2 bases from V and 4 bases from J, with 12 bases in between. The CDR3 region is CASSYDGGLNQPQHF. For the CDR3, the DNA is TGTGCCAGCAGTTACGACGGTGGTTTGAATCAGCCCCAGCATTTT.

Ten or more counts support this clonotype. The chain recombines TRBV3-1 with TRBJ2-1; D gene unclear. Germline CDR1 and CDR2: LGHDT and YNNKEL (reference sequence). The V end lost 2 bases, the J end lost 7 bases, and 3 bases lay between the germline ends. CDR3 length: 11 residues. The CDR3 here is CASSQINEQFF. The CDR3 DNA follows: TGTGCCAGCAGCCAAATTAATGAGCAGTTCTTC.

J is TRBJ1-2 and V is TRBV28, with D uncertain. This CDR3 is 12 amino acids long. Germline values: CDR1 MDHEN, CDR2 SYDVKM. V was pared by 0 bases and J by 13 bases, with 12 bases between. The CDR3 nucleotides read TGTGCCAGCAGTTTATGTCGGCAGGCGTCCACCTTC. Translated: CASSLCRQASTF.

This clonotype came up many times. The chain couples TRBV10-3 to TRBJ2-6; D is unclear. Germline V gene data show CDR1 as ENHRY and CDR2 as SYGVKD. V dropped 0 bases and J dropped 2 bases, with 8 bases sitting between them. The CDR3 sequence is 16 residues long. The CDR3 here is CAISESVGTGANVLTF. The CDR3 DNA reads TGTGCCATCAGTGAGTCAGTAGGAACTGGGGCCAACGTCCTGACTTTC.

This clonotype was counted ten times or more. The chain links TRBV7-2 to TRBJ2-1; 11 bases are shared with TRBD2. The CDR3 runs 15 residues. V gave up 5 bases and J gave up 7 bases; unmatched junction bases: 7. From germline, CDR1 is SGHTA and CDR2 FQGNSA. CDR3 nucleotides: TGTGCCAGCAGCATAGTAGCGGGGGGGAGTAATGAGCAGTTCTTC. It specifies CASSIVAGGSNEQFF.

This clonotype was seen more than once but under ten times. V is TRBV12-3 or TRBV12-4 and J is TRBJ1-5, with D tentatively TRBD1 (5 bases). The CDR3 extends over 13 amino acids. V was shortened by 4 bases and J by 6 bases, with 10 bases between the two germline ends. The CDR3 is CASSSGTPQPQHF. CDR3 nucleotides: TGTGCCAGCAGTTCAGGGACCCCTCAGCCCCAGCATTTT.

This clonotype was seen repeatedly, ten times or more. V is TRBV5-1 and J is TRBJ2-5, with D unclear. The CDR3 consists of 15 residues. V lost 1 base and J 2 bases, leaving 12 bases between the germline ends. Looked up from germline, CDR1 is SGHRS and CDR2 is YFSETQ. The CDR3 protein is CASSLSGTIQETQYF. The DNA of the CDR3 is TGCGCCAGCAGCTTGTCCGGCACTATACAAGAGACCCAGTACTTC.

This clonotype came up many times. The genes are TRBV14 and TRBJ2-1; 11 nucleotides agree with TRBD2. The V gene end was trimmed by 6 bases and the J gene end by 6 bases; junction bases not matched to a gene: 4. The CDR3 contains 14 residues. CDR1 and CDR2 (germline): SGHDN, FVKESK. The CDR3 loop reads CASRLGLAGNEQFF. As DNA, the CDR3 is TGTGCCAGCAGACTCGGACTAGCGGGCAATGAGCAGTTCTTC.

This clonotype was counted at least ten times. The rearrangement joins TRBV5-1 to TRBJ1-1, with D possibly matching TRBD1 (6 bases). CDR3 length: 17 residues. Trimming cost V 0 bases and J 3 bases, with 18 bases left between them. The germline CDR1 and CDR2 sequences are SGHRS and YFSETQ. The CDR3 reads CASSLAGQGYGDTEAFF. CDR3 DNA sequence: TGCGCCAGCAGCTTGGCCGGGCAGGGGTACGGGGACACTGAAGCTTTCTTT.

This clonotype was recorded a few times. J is TRBJ2-1 and V is TRBV7-2; D possibly corresponds to TRBD2 (6 bases). Looked up from germline, CDR1 is SGHTA and CDR2 is FQGNSA. Trimming shortened V by 2 bases and J by 4 bases, and 15 bases separated the two germline ends. The CDR3 contains 16 residues. Here the CDR3 reads CASSLMAGTGYNEQFF. For the CDR3, the DNA is TGTGCCAGCAGCTTAATGGCGGGGACCGGGTACAATGAGCAGTTCTTC.

This clonotype has ten or more counts. The DNA for the CDR3 is TGTGCCAGCAGTGAAACTAGTACTGGGGCCAACGTCCTGACTTTC. Encoded protein: CASSETSTGANVLTF. The rearrangement joins TRBV6-1 to TRBJ2-6, with D possibly matching TRBD2 (5 bases). The CDR3 extends over 15 amino acids. The V and J ends lost 2 bases and 2 bases respectively, with 7 bases between them. Germline lookup yields CDR1 MNHNS and CDR2 SASEGT.

This clonotype has at least ten counts. V usage is TRBV9 and J usage is TRBJ2-1; D gene unclear. Germline V gives CDR1 SGDLS, CDR2 YYNGEE. This CDR3 spans 16 amino acids. V lost 4 bases and J lost 0, with 14 bases in between. The CDR3 loop reads CASSPRVAASYNEQFF. In DNA form, the CDR3 reads TGTGCCAGCAGCCCCCGGGTAGCAGCCTCCTACAATGAGCAGTTCTTC.

This clonotype was observed many times. The V call is TRBV20-1, the J call TRBJ2-4; 8 bases map to TRBD1. Germline CDR1 DFQATT, CDR2 SNEGSKA (reference sequence). V shed 2 bases, J shed 8 bases, and the junction held 8 bases outside the gene matches. The CDR3 spans 14 residues. CDR3 amino acids: CSARSEDRAYIQYF. The CDR3 bases are TGCAGTGCTAGATCGGAGGACAGGGCGTACATTCAGTACTTC.

In its sample, this clonotype was seen many times. The chain recombines TRBV29-1 with TRBJ2-1, with TRBD2 matching over 10 bases. Trimming at V came to 6 bases and at J to 3 bases, leaving 11 bases not matched to a gene. The CDR3 contains 16 residues. Germline assignment: CDR1 SQVTM and CDR2 ANQGSEA. CDR3 DNA sequence: TGCAGCGTCGCCTGGCTAGCGGGGGTTAGCTACAATGAGCAGTTCTTC. It encodes CSVAWLAGVSYNEQFF.

In its sample, this clonotype was seen many times. V gene TRBV3-1 combines with J gene TRBJ1-1; D remains ambiguous. CDR1 and CDR2 (germline): LGHDT, YNNKEL (reference sequence). V lost 3 bases to trimming and J lost 7 bases, with 18 bases between them. The CDR3 loop spans 15 amino acids. This CDR3 is CASSHAPRLGFEAFF. The CDR3 bases are TGTGCCAGCAGCCATGCTCCCCGTCTCGGCTTTGAAGCTTTCTTT.

This clonotype was seen many times. The chain carries TRBV10-2 and TRBJ1-1; unclear D gene. This CDR3 spans 14 amino acids. Germline V gene sequence: CDR1 WSHSY, CDR2 SAAADI. V dropped 8 bases and J dropped 8 bases, with 21 bases sitting between them. CDR3: CASFPREVTKEAFF. CDR3 coding DNA: TGCGCCAGCTTCCCGCGGGAGGTCACAAAGGAAGCTTTCTTT.

This rearrangement joins TRBV12-3 or TRBV12-4 to TRBJ2-1; D possibly corresponds to TRBD1 (5 bases). This CDR3 comprises 15 residues. V was shortened by 6 bases and J by 3 bases, with 15 bases between the two germline ends. The CDR3 protein is CASRPLGLGYNEQFF. The CDR3 DNA follows: TGTGCCAGCAGACCATTGGGGCTCGGCTACAATGAGCAGTTCTTC.

This clonotype was seen ten or more times. The chain carries TRBV20-1 and TRBJ1-4; 9 bases are shared with TRBD1. Losses at the gene ends were 3 bases for V and 3 bases for J; bases not matched to a gene: 8. The germline V gene encodes CDR1 DFQATT and CDR2 SNEGSKA (reference sequence). This CDR3 contains 16 residues. The CDR3 region has the DNA TGCAGTGCTAGGAGCCTCCGGGACAGGGCTAATGAAAAACTGTTTTTT. Its protein product is CSARSLRDRANEKLFF.

In its sample, this clonotype was seen many times. The CDR3, as DNA: TGCGCCAGCAAAGAGGGGGCATCTAACACTGAAGCTTTCTTT. Protein sequence: CASKEGASNTEAFF. This sequence joins TRBV5-1 and TRBJ1-1, with 7 bases matching TRBD1. Germline CDR1 and CDR2: SGHRS and YFSETQ. The trim removed 6 bases at V and 2 bases at J, leaving 7 bases unmatched. This CDR3 spans 14 amino acids.

This clonotype was counted between two and nine times. The V and J genes are TRBV5-1 and TRBJ2-5; perhaps TRBD1 as D (5 bases). Looked up from germline, CDR1 is SGHRS and CDR2 is YFSETQ. The V and J ends lost 3 bases and 4 bases respectively, with 10 bases between them. The CDR3 loop spans 13 amino acids. In nucleotides, the CDR3 is TGCGCCAGCAGCTCCCAGGGTCTAGAGACCCAGTACTTC. This codes for CASSSQGLETQYF.

This clonotype was seen a few times. This rearrangement joins TRBV9 to TRBJ2-3; 7 nucleotides align to TRBD2. CDR3 size: 14 residues. Germline values: CDR1 SGDLS, CDR2 YYNGEE. With 1 base clipped from V and 3 bases from J, the junction kept 2 bases outside the gene matches. This CDR3 is CASSVTAGTDTQYF. CDR3 nucleotide sequence: TGTGCCAGCAGCGTAACAGCGGGGACAGATACGCAGTATTTT.

This clonotype was counted at least ten times. The CDR3 DNA is TGTGCCAGCAGTTTAGGGGGGGGCTCCTACGAGCAGTACTTC. Translating it yields CASSLGGGSYEQYF. V is TRBV12-3 or TRBV12-4 and J is TRBJ2-7; 7 bases align to TRBD2. This CDR3 comprises 14 residues. The J segment lost 0 bases and the V segment lost 1 base, leaving 0 bases of the junction unmatched.

The chain carries TRBV21-1 and TRBJ1-5. TRBV21-1 has pseudogene status. The CDR3 spans 15 residues. CDR3 coding DNA: TGTGCCATCCCGCAGTACGATCTAGGGGACCAGCCCCAGCATTTT. It codes for CAIPQYDLGDQPQHF.